This TCR beta chain was documented in a study of blood T cell repertoires in COVID-19. Overall study: Donors in the United States, Italy and Spain gave samples during acute or convalescent COVID-19.

The table came from immunoSEQ multiplex PCR; TCRdb's copy has only in-frame clones and leaves some out. The table includes approximately 280,000 clones, more than 75% detected once. The source is a woman aged 30 to 39 who had recovered from COVID-19. Sequences were obtained from peripheral blood.

CDR3 nucleotide sequence: TGTGCCAGCAACAACCCCCAGGGCTTTGATACGCAGTATTTT. Protein product: CASNNPQGFDTQYF. V gene TRBV11-2 combines with J gene TRBJ2-3, with D maybe TRBD1 (5 bases). CDR1 is SGHAT and CDR2 is FQNNGV in the germline V gene. The CDR3 totals 14 residues. Trimming cost V 7 bases and J 6 bases, with 17 bases left between them.